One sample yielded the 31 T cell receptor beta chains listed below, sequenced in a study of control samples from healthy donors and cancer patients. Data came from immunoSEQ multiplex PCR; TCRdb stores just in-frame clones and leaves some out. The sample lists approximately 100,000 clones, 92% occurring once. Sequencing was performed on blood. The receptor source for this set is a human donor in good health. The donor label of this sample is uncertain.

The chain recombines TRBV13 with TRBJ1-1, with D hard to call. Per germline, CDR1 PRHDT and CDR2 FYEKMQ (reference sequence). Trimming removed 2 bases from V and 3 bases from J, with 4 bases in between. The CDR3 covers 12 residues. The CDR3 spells CASSLRYTEAFF. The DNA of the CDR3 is TGTGCCAGCAGCTTACGGTACACTGAAGCTTTCTTT.

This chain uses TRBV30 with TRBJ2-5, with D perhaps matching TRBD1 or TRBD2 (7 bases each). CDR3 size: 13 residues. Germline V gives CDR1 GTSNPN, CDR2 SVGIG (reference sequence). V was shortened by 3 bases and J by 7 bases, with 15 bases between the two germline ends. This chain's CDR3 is CAWSRTGGRTQYF. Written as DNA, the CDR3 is TGTGCCTGGAGCAGGACAGGCGGGAGGACCCAGTACTTC. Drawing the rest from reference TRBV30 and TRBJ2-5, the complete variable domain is SQTIHQWPATLVQPVGSPLSLECTVEGTSNPNLYWYRQAAGRGLQLLFYSVGIGQISSEVPQNLSASRPQDRQFILSSKKLLLSDSGFYLCAWSRTGGRTQYFGPGTRLLVL.

Here the CDR3 DNA reads TGTGCCAGAAGCCCATCCGAAAGCAATCAGCCCCAGCATTTT. It translates to CARSPSESNQPQHF. This chain connects TRBV5-3 to TRBJ1-5; no firm D call. TRBV5-3 is flagged as an ORF with uncertain function. The CDR3 contains 14 residues. V dropped 4 bases and J dropped 1 base, with 9 bases sitting between them.

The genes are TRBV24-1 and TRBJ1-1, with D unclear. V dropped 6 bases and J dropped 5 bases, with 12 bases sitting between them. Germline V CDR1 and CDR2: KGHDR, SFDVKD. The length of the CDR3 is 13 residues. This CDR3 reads CATSSSVGTEAFF. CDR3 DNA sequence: TGTGCCACCAGTTCTTCAGTTGGGACTGAAGCTTTCTTT.

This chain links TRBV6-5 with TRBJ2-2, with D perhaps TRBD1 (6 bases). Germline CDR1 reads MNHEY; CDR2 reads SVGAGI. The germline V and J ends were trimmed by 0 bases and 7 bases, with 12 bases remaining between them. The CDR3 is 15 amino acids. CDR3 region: CASSYSGQRGGELFF. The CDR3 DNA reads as TGTGCCAGCAGTTACTCGGGACAACGGGGCGGGGAGCTGTTTTTT.

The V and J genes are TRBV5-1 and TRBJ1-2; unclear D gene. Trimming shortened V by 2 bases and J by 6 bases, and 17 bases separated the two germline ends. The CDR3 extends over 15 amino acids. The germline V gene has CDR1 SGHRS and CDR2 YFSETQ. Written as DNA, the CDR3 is TGCGCCAGCAGCTTAACGACGGACGGAGTCAATGGCTACACCTTC. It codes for CASSLTTDGVNGYTF.

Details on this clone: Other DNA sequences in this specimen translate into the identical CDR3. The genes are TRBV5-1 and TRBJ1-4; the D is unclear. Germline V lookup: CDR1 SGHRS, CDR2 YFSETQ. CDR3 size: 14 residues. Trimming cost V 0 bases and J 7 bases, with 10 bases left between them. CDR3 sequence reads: CASSLGGLGEKLFF. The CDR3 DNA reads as TGCGCCAGCAGCTTGGGTGGGCTCGGTGAAAAACTGTTTTTT. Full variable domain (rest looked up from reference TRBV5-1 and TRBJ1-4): KAGVTQTPRYLIKTRGQQVTLSCSPISGHRSVSWYQQTPGQGLQFLFEYFSETQRNKGNFPGRFSGRQFSNSRSEMNVSTLELGDSALYLCASSLGGLGEKLFFGSGTQLSVL.

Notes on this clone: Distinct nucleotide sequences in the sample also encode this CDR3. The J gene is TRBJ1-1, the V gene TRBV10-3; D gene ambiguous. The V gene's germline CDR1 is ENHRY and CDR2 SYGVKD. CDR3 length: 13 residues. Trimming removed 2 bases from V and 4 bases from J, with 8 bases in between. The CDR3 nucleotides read TGTGCCATCAGTGAGAGTGGACCCACTGAAGCTTTCTTT. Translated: CAISESGPTEAFF.

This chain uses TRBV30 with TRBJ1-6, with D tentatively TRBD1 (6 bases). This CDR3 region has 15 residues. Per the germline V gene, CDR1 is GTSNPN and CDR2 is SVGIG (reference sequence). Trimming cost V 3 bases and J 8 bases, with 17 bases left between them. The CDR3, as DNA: TGTGCCTGGAGAAAAAGGGGGGTGGAAGATTCACCCCTCCACTTT. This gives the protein CAWRKRGVEDSPLHF.

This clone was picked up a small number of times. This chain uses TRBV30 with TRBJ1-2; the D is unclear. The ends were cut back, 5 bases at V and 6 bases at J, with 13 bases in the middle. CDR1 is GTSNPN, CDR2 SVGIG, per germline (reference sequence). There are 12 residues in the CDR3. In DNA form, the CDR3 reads TGTGCCTGGCTAACCCCCAGGAATGGCTACACCTTC. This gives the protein CAWLTPRNGYTF.

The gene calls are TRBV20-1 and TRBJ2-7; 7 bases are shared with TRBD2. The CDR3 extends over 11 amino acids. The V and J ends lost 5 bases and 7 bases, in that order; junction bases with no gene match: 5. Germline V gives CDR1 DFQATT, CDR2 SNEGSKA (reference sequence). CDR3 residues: CSALDGGEQYF. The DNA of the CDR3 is TGCAGTGCTCTTGACGGGGGGGAGCAGTACTTC.

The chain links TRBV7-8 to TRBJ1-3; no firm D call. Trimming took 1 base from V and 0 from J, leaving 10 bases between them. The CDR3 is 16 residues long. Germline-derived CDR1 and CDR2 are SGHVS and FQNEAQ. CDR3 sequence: CASSLGVTNSGNTIYF. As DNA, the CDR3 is TGTGCCAGCAGCTTAGGGGTAACAAACTCTGGAAACACCATATATTTT.

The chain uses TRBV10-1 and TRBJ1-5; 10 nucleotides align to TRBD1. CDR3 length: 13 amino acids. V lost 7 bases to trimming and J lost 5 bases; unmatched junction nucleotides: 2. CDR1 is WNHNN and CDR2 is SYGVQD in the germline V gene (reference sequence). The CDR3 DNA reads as TGCGCCAGCAATGGGACAGGGGATCAGCCCCAGCATTTT. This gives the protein CASNGTGDQPQHF.

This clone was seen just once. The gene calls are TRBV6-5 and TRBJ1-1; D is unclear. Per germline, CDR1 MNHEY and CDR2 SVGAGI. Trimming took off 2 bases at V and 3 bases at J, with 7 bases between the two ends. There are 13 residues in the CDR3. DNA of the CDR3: TGTGCCAGCAGTTACAGTAGATACACTGAAGCTTTCTTT. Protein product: CASSYSRYTEAFF.

CDR3 nucleotides: TGTGCCAGTCTACAGGCGATGAACACTGAAGCTTTCTTT. Protein sequence: CASLQAMNTEAFF. V usage is TRBV12-3 or TRBV12-4 and J usage is TRBJ1-1, with D possibly being TRBD1 (5 bases). The CDR3 is 13 residues long. The V and J ends lost 9 bases and 0 bases respectively, with 11 bases between them.

The CDR3 DNA follows: TGCGCCAGCAGCTTCAGGGGCGAAGTCACTGAAGCTTTCTTT. It encodes CASSFRGEVTEAFF. The chain has TRBV5-1 and TRBJ1-1, with D maybe TRBD1 (6 bases). Looked up from germline, CDR1 is SGHRS and CDR2 is YFSETQ. Deletions cut 2 bases from V and 4 bases from J, with 12 bases between. This CDR3 region has 14 residues. The variable domain in full, completed from reference TRBV5-1 and TRBJ1-1, reads KAGVTQTPRYLIKTRGQQVTLSCSPISGHRSVSWYQQTPGQGLQFLFEYFSETQRNKGNFPGRFSGRQFSNSRSEMNVSTLELGDSALYLCASSFRGEVTEAFFGQGTRLTVV.

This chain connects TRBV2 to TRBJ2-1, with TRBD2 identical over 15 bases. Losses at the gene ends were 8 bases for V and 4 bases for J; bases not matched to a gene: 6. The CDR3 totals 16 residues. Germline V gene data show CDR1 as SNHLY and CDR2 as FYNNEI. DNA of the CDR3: TGTGCCAGCGGACTAGCGGGGGGGCCTCCGTACAATGAGCAGTTCTTC. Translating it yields CASGLAGGPPYNEQFF. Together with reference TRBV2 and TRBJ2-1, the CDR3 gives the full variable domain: EPEVTQTPSHQVTQMGQEVILRCVPISNHLYFYWYRQILGQKVEFLVSFYNNEISEKSEIFDDQFSVERPDGSNFTLKIRSTKLEDSAMYFCASGLAGGPPYNEQFFGPGTRLTVL.

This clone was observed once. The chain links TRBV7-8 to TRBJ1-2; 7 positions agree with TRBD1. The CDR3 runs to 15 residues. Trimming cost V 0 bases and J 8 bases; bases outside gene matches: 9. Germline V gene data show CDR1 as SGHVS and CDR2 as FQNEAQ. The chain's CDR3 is CASSLAHVGGQGYTF. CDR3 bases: TGTGCCAGCAGCTTAGCGCATGTTGGGGGACAGGGCTACACCTTC.

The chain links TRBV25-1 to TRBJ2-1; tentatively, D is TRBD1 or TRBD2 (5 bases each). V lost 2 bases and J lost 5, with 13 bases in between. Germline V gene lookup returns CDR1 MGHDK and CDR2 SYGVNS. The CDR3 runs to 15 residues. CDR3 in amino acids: CASSEQGLGDNEQFF. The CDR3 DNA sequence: TGTGCCAGCAGTGAACAAGGTTTGGGGGACAATGAGCAGTTCTTC.

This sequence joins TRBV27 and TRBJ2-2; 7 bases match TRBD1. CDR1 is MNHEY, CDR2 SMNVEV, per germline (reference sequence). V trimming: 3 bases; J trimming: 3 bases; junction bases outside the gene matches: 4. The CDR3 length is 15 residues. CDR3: CASSLLQGYTGELFF. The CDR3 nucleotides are TGTGCCAGCAGTTTGCTACAGGGGTACACCGGGGAGCTGTTTTTT.

The CDR3 reads CASSATGNYGYTF. The CDR3 DNA is TGTGCCAGCTCAGCGACAGGGAACTATGGCTACACCTTC. The chain uses TRBV18 and TRBJ1-2; TRBD1 matches 7 bases. CDR3 size: 13 residues. V gave up 5 bases and J gave up 2 bases; unmatched junction bases: 2. Germline V gene sequence: CDR1 KGHSH, CDR2 LQKENI.

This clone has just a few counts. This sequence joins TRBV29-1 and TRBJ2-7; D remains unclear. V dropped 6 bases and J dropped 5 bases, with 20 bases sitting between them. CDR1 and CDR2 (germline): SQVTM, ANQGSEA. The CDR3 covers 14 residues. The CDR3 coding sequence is TGCAGCGTGGACCCGGACGGGCGGTCGGACGAGCAGTACTTC. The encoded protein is CSVDPDGRSDEQYF.

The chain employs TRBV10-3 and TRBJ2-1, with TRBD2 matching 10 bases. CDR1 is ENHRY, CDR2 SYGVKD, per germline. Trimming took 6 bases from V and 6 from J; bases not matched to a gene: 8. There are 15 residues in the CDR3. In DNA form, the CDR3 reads TGTGCCATCAGGCCTACTAGCGGGGAGACCAATGAGCAGTTCTTC. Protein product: CAIRPTSGETNEQFF.

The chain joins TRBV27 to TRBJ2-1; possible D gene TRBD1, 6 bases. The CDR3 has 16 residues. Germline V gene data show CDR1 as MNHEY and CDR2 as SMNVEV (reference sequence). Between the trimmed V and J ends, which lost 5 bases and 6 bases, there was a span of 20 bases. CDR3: CASSPSQGELGNEQFF. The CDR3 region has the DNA TGTGCCAGCAGTCCCTCACAGGGTGAACTGGGCAATGAGCAGTTCTTC.

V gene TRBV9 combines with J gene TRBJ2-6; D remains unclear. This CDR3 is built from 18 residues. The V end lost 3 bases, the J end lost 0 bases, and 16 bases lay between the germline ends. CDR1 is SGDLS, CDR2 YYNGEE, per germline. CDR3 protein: CASSGTRSPTSGANVLTF. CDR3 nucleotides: TGTGCCAGCAGCGGCACCCGGTCCCCAACCTCTGGGGCCAACGTCCTGACTTTC.

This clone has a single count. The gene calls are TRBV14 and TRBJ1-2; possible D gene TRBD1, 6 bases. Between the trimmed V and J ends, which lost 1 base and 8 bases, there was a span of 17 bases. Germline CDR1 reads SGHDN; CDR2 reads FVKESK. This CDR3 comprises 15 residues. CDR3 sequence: CASSQGRDTGEGYTF. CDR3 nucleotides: TGTGCCAGCAGCCAAGGACGGGACACGGGTGAGGGCTACACCTTC.

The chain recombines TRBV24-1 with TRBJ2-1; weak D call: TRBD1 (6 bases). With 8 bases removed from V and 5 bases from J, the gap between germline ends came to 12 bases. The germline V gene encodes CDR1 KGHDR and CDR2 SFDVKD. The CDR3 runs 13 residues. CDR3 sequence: CATTGAGHNEQFF. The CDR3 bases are TGTGCCACCACAGGGGCCGGGCACAATGAGCAGTTCTTC.

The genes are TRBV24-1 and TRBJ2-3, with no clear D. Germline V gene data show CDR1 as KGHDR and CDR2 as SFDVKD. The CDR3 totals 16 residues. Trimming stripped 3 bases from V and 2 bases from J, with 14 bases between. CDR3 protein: CATSDPRKASTDTQYF. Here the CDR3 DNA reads TGTGCCACCAGTGATCCGCGCAAGGCTTCCACAGATACGCAGTATTTT.

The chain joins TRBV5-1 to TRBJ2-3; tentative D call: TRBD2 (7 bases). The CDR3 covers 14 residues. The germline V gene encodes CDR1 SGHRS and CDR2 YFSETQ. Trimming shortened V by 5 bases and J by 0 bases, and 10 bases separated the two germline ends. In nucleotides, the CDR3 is TGCGCCAGCAGGGAGGGGGGGAGCACAGATACGCAGTATTTT. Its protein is CASREGGSTDTQYF.

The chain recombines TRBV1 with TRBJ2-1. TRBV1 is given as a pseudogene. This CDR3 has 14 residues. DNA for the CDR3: TGCACCAGCAGGGGATCTCGGTCCTACAATGAGCAGTTCTTC. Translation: CTSRGSRSYNEQFF.

The CDR3, as DNA: TGTGCCAGCAGCCCGGGACAGGGGTTCTACGAGCAGTACGTC. Translated, it gives CASSPGQGFYEQYV. The V and J genes are TRBV7-6 and TRBJ2-7; 10 nucleotides match TRBD1. CDR1 and CDR2 from the germline V gene are SGHVS and FNYEAQ. J lost 3 bases, V lost 5 bases, and 4 bases had no gene match. The CDR3 loop spans 14 amino acids.